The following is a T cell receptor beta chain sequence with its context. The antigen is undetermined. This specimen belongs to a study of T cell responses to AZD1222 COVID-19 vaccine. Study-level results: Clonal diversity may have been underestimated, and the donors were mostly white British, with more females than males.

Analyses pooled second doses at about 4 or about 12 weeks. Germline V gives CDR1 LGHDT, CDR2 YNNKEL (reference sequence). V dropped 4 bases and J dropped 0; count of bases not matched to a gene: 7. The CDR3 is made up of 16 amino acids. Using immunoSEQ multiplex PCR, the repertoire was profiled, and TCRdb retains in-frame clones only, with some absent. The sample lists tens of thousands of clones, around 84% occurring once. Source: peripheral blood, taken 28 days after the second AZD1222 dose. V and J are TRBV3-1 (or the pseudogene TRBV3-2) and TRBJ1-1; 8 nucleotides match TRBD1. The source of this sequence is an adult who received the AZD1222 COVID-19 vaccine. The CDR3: CASSPNGQGMNTEAFF. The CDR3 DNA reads TGTGCCAGCAGCCCAAACGGACAGGGTATGAACACTGAAGCTTTCTTT.